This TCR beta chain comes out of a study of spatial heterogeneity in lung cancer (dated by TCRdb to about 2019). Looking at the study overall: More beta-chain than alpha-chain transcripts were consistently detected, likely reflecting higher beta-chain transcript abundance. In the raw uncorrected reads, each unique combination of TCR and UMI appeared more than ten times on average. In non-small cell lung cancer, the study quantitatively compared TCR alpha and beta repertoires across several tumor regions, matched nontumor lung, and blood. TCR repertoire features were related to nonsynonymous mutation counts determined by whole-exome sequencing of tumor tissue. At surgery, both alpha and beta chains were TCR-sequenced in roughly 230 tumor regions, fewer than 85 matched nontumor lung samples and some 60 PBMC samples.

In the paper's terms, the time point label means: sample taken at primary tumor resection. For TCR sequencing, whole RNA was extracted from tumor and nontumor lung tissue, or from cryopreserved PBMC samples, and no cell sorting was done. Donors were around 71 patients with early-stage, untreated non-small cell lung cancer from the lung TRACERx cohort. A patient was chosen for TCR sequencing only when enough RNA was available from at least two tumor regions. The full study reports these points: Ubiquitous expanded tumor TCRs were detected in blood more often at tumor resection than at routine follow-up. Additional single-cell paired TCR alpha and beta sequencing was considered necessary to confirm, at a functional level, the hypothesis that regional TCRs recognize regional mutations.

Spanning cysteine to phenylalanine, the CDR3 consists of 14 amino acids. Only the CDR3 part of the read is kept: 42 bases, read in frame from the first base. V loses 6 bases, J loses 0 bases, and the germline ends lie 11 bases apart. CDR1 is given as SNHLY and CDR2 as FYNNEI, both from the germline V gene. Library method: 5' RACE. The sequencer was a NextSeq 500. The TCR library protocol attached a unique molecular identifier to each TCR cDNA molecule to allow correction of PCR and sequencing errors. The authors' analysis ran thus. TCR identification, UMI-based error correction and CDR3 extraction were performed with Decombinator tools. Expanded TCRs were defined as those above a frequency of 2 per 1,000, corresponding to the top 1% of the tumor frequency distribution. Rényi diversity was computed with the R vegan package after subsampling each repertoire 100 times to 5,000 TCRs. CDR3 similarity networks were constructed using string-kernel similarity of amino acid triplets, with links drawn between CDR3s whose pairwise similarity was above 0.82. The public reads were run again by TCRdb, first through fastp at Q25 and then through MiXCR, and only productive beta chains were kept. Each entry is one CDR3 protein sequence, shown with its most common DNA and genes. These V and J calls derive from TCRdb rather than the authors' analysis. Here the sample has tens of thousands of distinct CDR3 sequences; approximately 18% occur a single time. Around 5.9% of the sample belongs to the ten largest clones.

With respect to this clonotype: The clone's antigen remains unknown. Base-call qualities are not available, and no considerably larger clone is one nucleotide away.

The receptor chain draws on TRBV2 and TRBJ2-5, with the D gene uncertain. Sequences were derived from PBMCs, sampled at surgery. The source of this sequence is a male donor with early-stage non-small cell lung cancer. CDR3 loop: CASRATVYQETQYF. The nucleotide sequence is TGTGCCAGCAGGGCCACGGTGTACCAAGAGACCCAGTACTTC.